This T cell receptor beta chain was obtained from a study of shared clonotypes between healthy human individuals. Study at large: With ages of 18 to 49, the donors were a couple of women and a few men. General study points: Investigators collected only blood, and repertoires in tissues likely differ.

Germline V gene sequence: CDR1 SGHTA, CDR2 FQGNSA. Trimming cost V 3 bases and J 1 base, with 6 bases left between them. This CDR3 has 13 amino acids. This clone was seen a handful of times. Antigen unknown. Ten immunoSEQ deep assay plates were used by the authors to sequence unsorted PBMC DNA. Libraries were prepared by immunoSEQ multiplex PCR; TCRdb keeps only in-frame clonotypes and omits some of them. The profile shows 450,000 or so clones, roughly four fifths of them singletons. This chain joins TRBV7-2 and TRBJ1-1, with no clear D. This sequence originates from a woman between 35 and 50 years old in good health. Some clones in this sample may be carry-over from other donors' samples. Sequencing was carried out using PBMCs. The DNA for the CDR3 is TGTGCCAGCAGCTTTGCAGGGAACACTGAAGCTTTCTTT. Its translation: CASSFAGNTEAFF.